Following are 18 T cell receptor beta chains from one sample sequenced in a study of glioma-infiltrating T cells. TCR alpha and beta CDR3 regions were amplified from RNA using iRepertoire nested multiplex PCR. Each CDR3 protein gets one entry after TCRdb re-called the multiplex PCR reads with MiXCR. The sample lists roughly 350,000 distinct CDR3 sequences; 41% were seen once. What was sequenced was glioma tissue, nonneoplastic brain tissue, or PBMCs (not recorded which). The receptor set was obtained from a human donor with low-grade glioma or glioblastoma, undergoing nonglioma brain surgery, or in good health (not recorded which).

This clonotype was counted only a few times. This sequence joins TRBV7-9 and TRBJ2-7; D is unclear. Trimming shortened V by 4 bases and J by 0 bases, and 10 bases separated the two germline ends. The CDR3 has 14 amino acids. Germline CDR1 is SEHNR and CDR2 is FQNEAQ (reference sequence). The CDR3 nucleotides read TGTGCCAGCAGCTCAACGGAGAGCTCCTACGAGCAGTACTTC. Translated: CASSSTESSYEQYF.

J is TRBJ2-1 and V is TRBV2; TRBD2 matches 8 bases. This CDR3 region has 14 residues. CDR1 and CDR2 from the germline V gene are SNHLY and FYNNEI. The junction had 7 bases not matched to a gene; V was cut back by 4 bases and J by 8 bases. The CDR3 nucleotides are TGTGCCAGCAGTGCGCTAGCGGGTCCTTATGAGCAGTTCTTC. This encodes CASSALAGPYEQFF. The entire variable domain, with the rest obtained from reference TRBV2 and TRBJ2-1, is as follows: EPEVTQTPSHQVTQMGQEVILRCVPISNHLYFYWYRQILGQKVEFLVSFYNNEISEKSEIFDDQFSVERPDGSNFTLKIRSTKLEDSAMYFCASSALAGPYEQFFGPGTRLTVL.

Remarks on this clonotype: Given a much more abundant clone one base away, this may be a read error. As the CDR3 is not closed by the conserved phenylalanine or tryptophan, this likely results from a read error. The J gene is TRBJ1-5, the V gene TRBV6-1, with D maybe TRBD1 (5 bases). This CDR3 region has 14 residues. CDR1 and CDR2 (germline): MNHNS, SASEGT. Trimming pared 6 bases from V and 1 base from J, leaving 10 bases between. CDR3 DNA: TGTGCCAGCAGGACGGGACGGAGCAATCAGCCCCAGCATCTT. It specifies CASRTGRSNQPQHL.

This clonotype was seen a few times. The chain couples TRBV20-1 to TRBJ1-4; TRBD1 matches 7 bases. CDR1 is DFQATT and CDR2 is SNEGSKA in the germline V gene (reference sequence). V dropped 7 bases and J dropped 6; count of bases not matched to a gene: 14. This CDR3 region has 15 residues. The CDR3 DNA sequence: TGCAGTGTCGGTACCCCTGGGACAGAATATGAAAAACTGTTTTTT. It yields the protein CSVGTPGTEYEKLFF.

The chain employs TRBV7-2 and TRBJ2-5; TRBD2 agrees at 8 bases. The germline gives CDR1 SGHTA, CDR2 FQGNSA. The CDR3 sequence is 19 residues long. The trim removed 5 bases at V and 4 bases at J, leaving 21 bases unmatched. Here the CDR3 DNA reads TGTGCCAGCAGCCCGCGACTCACCCCGGGACTAGGAGGGGGAGAGACCCAGTACTTC. Residues: CASSPRLTPGLGGGETQYF.

The chain has TRBV7-2 and TRBJ1-3; TRBD1 might be the D (5 bases). V lost 5 bases to trimming and J lost 7 bases, with 12 bases between them. CDR1 is SGHTA and CDR2 is FQGNSA in the germline V gene. CDR3 length equals 13 residues. DNA for the CDR3: TGTGCCAGCAGCAAAGCCCAGGGTAACACCATATATTTT. Residues: CASSKAQGNTIYF. The full variable domain, in which reference TRBV7-2 and TRBJ1-3 provide the parts outside the CDR3, is GAGVSQSPSNKVTEKGKDVELRCDPISGHTALYWYRQSLGQGLEFLIYFQGNSAPDKSGLPSDRFSAERTGGSVSTLTIQRTQQEDSAVYLCASSKAQGNTIYFGEGSWLTVV.

This clonotype was detected only a few times. The chain employs TRBV7-6 and TRBJ2-7; TRBD2 might be the D (6 bases). The germline V gene has CDR1 SGHVS and CDR2 FNYEAQ. Trimming left V 5 bases short and J 4 bases short, with 12 bases between. The CDR3 length is 13 residues. The CDR3: CASSPLREYEQYF. CDR3 coding DNA: TGTGCCAGCAGCCCCCTACGGGAGTACGAGCAGTACTTC.

This clonotype occurred a few times. The genes are TRBV28 and TRBJ1-2; D is perhaps TRBD1 (5 bases). CDR1 MDHEN and CDR2 SYDVKM come from the germline V gene. The CDR3 has 13 amino acids. The V end lost 6 bases, the J end lost 1 base, and 9 bases lay between the germline ends. The CDR3 coding sequence is TGTGCCAGCAGAAACAGGAATAACTATGGCTACACCTTC. It codes for CASRNRNNYGYTF.

This clonotype has ten or more counts. The chain combines TRBV6-1 with TRBJ2-1; no reliable D call. V lost 6 bases and J 4 bases, leaving 16 bases between the germline ends. Germline-derived CDR1 and CDR2 are MNHNS and SASEGT. This CDR3 has 15 residues. The CDR3 sequence is CASSPDGSVYNEQFF. CDR3 nucleotide sequence: TGTGCCAGCAGCCCGGACGGTTCGGTGTACAATGAGCAGTTCTTC.

The rearrangement uses TRBV15 and TRBJ2-3, with TRBD2 as a possible D gene (6 bases). There are 17 residues in the CDR3. V shed 2 bases and J shed 1 base, with 16 bases lying between them. The germline gives CDR1 LNHNV, CDR2 YYDKDF (reference sequence). CDR3 sequence (DNA): TGTGCCACCAGCAGATACACCGGGACTGGCGGCACAGATACGCAGTATTTT. As protein: CATSRYTGTGGTDTQYF.

The rearrangement links TRBV6-1 to TRBJ2-1; no firm D call. Trimming left V 7 bases short and J 2 bases short, with 12 bases between. CDR1 MNHNS and CDR2 SASEGT come from the germline V gene. The CDR3 runs 14 residues. This CDR3 is CASTSSVPYNEQFF. In nucleotides, the CDR3 is TGTGCCAGCACCTCGTCAGTACCCTACAATGAGCAGTTCTTC.

This clonotype was recorded at least ten times. The chain carries TRBV7-9 and TRBJ2-3; 11 nucleotides line up with TRBD2. Germline lookup yields CDR1 SEHNR and CDR2 FQNEAQ (reference sequence). V shed 3 bases and J 0 bases; nucleotides not matched to a gene: 2. The CDR3 is 16 residues long. The DNA of the CDR3 is TGTGCCAGCAGCTTTAGACTAGCGGGAAGCACAGATACGCAGTATTTT. Translating gives CASSFRLAGSTDTQYF.

A remark on this clonotype: A much larger clone differs by one base, so this may be a read error. V usage is TRBV6-6 and J usage is TRBJ2-1, with 7 bases lining up with TRBD2. Germline V lookup: CDR1 MNHNY, CDR2 SVGAGI (reference sequence). This CDR3 comprises 15 residues. CDR3 region: CAAGPLEARENEQFF. The DNA of the CDR3 is TGTGCAGCAGGCCCACTAGAGGCGCGGGAGAATGAGCAGTTCTTC.

This rearrangement joins TRBV4-1 to TRBJ1-2; possible D gene TRBD1, 6 bases. V was clipped by 1 base and J by 5 bases, with 17 bases between them. Germline lookup yields CDR1 MGHRA and CDR2 YSYEKL. This CDR3 comprises 16 residues. CDR3 amino acids: CASSQGKTGLSYGYTF. CDR3 nucleotides: TGCGCCAGCAGCCAAGGGAAGACAGGTCTCTCTTATGGCTACACCTTC.

The chain recombines TRBV20-1 with TRBJ1-2; D may be TRBD1 (6 bases). CDR1 and CDR2 (germline): DFQATT, SNEGSKA (reference sequence). CDR3 length: 13 amino acids. The V and J ends lost 6 bases and 2 bases respectively, with 13 bases between them. Here the CDR3 reads CSARGGGNYGYTF. CDR3 DNA sequence: TGCAGTGCCAGGGGAGGCGGAAACTATGGCTACACCTTC.

This clonotype was recorded at least ten times. This chain uses TRBV20-1 with TRBJ2-3, with TRBD2 matching 7 bases. The CDR3 is 16 amino acids. Germline assignment: CDR1 DFQATT and CDR2 SNEGSKA (reference sequence). The V and J ends lost 0 bases and 0 bases, in that order; junction bases with no gene match: 6. CDR3 loop: CSARDTSSGSTDTQYF. The CDR3 DNA reads as TGCAGTGCTAGAGATACGTCTAGCGGTAGCACAGATACGCAGTATTTT.

This clonotype has at least ten counts. V and J are TRBV20-1 and TRBJ2-1; 12 nucleotides line up with TRBD2. V was pared by 1 base and J by 7 bases, with 5 bases of the junction left unmatched. In germline, CDR1 is DFQATT, CDR2 SNEGSKA (reference sequence). CDR3 length equals 15 residues. The CDR3 spells CSARGLAGVVNEQFF. CDR3 sequence (DNA): TGCAGTGCTAGAGGACTAGCGGGAGTAGTAAATGAGCAGTTCTTC.

The V call is TRBV30, the J call TRBJ2-7; D is unresolved. Between the trimmed V and J ends, which lost 4 bases and 7 bases, there was a span of 11 bases. The CDR3 sequence is 11 residues long. Germline loops: CDR1 GTSNPN, CDR2 SVGIG (reference sequence). The CDR3 spells CAWTQGREQYF. CDR3 bases: TGTGCCTGGACCCAAGGTCGAGAGCAGTACTTC.